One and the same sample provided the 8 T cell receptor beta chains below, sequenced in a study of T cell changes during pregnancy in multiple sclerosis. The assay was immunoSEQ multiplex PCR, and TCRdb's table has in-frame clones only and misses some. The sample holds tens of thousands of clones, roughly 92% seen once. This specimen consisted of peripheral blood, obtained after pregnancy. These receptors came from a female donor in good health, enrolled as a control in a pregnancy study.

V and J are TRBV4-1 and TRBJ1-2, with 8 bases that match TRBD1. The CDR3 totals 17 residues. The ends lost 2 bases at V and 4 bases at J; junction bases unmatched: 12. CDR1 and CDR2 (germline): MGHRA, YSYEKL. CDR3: CASSQHGGRGRVYGYTF. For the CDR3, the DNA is TGCGCCAGCAGCCAACACGGGGGCAGGGGGCGCGTCTATGGCTACACCTTC.

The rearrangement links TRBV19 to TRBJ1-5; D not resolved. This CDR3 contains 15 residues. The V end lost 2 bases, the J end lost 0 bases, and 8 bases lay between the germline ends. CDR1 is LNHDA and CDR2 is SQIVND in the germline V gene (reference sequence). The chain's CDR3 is CASSILAVSNQPQHF. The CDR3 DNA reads TGTGCCAGTAGTATACTGGCAGTTAGCAATCAGCCCCAGCATTTT.

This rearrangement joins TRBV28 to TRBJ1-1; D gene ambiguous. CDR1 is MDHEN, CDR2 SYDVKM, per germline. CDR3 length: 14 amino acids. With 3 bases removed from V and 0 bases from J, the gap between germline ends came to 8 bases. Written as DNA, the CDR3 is TGTGCCAGCAGTTTCCAGGCGTTGAACACTGAAGCTTTCTTT. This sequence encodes CASSFQALNTEAFF.

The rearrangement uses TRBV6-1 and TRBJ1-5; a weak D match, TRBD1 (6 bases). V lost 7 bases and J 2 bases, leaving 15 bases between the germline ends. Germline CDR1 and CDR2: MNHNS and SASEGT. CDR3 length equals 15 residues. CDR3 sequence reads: CASNVEGGGNQPQHF. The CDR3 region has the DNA TGTGCCAGCAATGTCGAAGGGGGTGGCAATCAGCCCCAGCATTTT.

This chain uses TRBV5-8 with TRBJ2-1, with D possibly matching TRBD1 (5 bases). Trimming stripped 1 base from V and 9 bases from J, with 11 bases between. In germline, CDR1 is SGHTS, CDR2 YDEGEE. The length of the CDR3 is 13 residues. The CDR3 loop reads CASSLSQGSEQFF. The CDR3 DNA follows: TGTGCCAGCAGCTTGTCTCAGGGTTCTGAGCAGTTCTTC.

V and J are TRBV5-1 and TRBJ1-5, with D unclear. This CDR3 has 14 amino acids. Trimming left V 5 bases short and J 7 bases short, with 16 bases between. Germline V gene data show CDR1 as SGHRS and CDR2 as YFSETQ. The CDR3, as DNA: TGCGCCAGCAGACCCGACCCCGGAGGGCAGCCCCAGCATTTT. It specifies CASRPDPGGQPQHF.

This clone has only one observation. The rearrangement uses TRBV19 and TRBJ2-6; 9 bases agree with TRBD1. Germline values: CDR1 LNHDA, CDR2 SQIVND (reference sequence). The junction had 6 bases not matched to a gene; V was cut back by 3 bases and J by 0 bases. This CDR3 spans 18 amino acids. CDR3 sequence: CASSMTGTGSSGANVLTF. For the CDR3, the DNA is TGTGCCAGTAGTATGACTGGGACAGGGTCCTCTGGGGCCAACGTCCTGACTTTC.

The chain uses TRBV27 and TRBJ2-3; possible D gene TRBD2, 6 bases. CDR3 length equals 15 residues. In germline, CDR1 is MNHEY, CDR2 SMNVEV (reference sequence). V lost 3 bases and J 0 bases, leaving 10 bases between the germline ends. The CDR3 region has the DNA TGTGCCAGCAGTTTCGAGAGCGGGAGCACAGATACGCAGTATTTT. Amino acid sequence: CASSFESGSTDTQYF.